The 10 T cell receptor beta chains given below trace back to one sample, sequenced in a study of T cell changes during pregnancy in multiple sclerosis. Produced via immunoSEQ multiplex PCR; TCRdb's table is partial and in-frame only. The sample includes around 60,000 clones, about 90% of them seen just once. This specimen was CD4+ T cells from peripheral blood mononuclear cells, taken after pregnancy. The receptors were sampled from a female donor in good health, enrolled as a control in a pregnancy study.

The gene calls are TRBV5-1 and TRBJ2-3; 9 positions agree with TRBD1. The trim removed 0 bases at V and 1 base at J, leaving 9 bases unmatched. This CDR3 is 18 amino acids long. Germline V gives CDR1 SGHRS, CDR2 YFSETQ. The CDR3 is CASSLVPGQGQGTDTQYF. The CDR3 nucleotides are TGCGCCAGCAGCTTGGTCCCGGGACAGGGTCAGGGCACAGATACGCAGTATTTT.

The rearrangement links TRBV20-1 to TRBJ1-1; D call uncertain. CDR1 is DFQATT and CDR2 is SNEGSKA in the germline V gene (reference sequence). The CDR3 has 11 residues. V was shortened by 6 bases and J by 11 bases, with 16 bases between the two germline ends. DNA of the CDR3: TGCAGTGCCCCCCGGGAGGGATGGGCTTTCTTT. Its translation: CSAPREGWAFF.

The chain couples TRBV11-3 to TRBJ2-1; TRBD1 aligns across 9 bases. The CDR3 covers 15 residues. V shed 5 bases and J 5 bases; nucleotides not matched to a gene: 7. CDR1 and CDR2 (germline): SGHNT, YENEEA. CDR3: CASSLGQGMNNEQFF. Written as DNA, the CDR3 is TGTGCCAGCAGCCTCGGACAGGGGATGAACAATGAGCAGTTCTTC. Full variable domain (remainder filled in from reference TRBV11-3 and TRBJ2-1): EAGVVQSPRYKIIEKKQPVAFWCNPISGHNTLYWYLQNLGQGPELLIRYENEEAVDDSQLPKDRFSAERLKGVDSTLKIQPAELGDSAVYLCASSLGQGMNNEQFFGPGTRLTVL.

CDR3 protein: CASSSIKAGLKYNEQFF. In DNA, the CDR3 is TGCGCCAGCAGCTCCATAAAGGCAGGGTTGAAATACAATGAGCAGTTCTTC. The genes are TRBV4-1 and TRBJ2-1; D possibly corresponds to TRBD1 (5 bases). Trimming cost V 5 bases and J 4 bases, with 21 bases left between them. Germline V gene data show CDR1 as MGHRA and CDR2 as YSYEKL. The CDR3 spans 17 residues.

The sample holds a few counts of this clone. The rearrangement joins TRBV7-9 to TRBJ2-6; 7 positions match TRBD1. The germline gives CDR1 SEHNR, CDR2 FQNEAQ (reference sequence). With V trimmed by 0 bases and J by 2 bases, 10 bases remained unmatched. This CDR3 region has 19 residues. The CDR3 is CASSLAQYRGRAGANVLTF. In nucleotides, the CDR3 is TGTGCCAGCAGCTTAGCCCAGTACAGGGGTAGAGCTGGGGCCAACGTCCTGACTTTC.

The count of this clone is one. CDR3 loop: CASSLATGGWYGYTF. The CDR3 DNA reads as TGTGCCAGCAGCTTAGCGACAGGGGGCTGGTATGGCTACACCTTC. The V call is TRBV7-2, the J call TRBJ1-2; the match to TRBD1 covers 10 bases. Germline-derived CDR1 and CDR2 are SGHTA and FQGNSA. The CDR3 has 15 residues. V shed 0 bases and J 5 bases; nucleotides not matched to a gene: 3.

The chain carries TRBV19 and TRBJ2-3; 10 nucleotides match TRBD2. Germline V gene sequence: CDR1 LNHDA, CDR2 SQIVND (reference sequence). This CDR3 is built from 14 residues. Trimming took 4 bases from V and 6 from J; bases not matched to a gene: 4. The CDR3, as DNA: TGTGCCAGTAGTACTAGCGGGGGAGGGGATACGCAGTATTTT. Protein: CASSTSGGGDTQYF. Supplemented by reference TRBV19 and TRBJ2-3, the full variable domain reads DGGITQSPKYLFRKEGQNVTLSCEQNLNHDAMYWYRQDPGQGLRLIYYSQIVNDFQKGDIAEGYSVSREKKESFPLTVTSAQKNPTAFYLCASSTSGGGDTQYFGPGTRLTVL.

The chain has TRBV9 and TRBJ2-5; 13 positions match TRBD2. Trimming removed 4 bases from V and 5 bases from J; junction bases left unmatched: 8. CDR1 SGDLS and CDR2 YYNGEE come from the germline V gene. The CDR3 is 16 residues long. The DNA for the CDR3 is TGTGCCAGCAGCCCTTGGACTAGCGGGGGCGGTGAGACCCAGTACTTC. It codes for CASSPWTSGGGETQYF.

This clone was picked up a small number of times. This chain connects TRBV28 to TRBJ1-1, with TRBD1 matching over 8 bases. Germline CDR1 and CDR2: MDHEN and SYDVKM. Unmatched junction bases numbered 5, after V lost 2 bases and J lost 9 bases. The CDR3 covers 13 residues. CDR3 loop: CASSLPDRGQAFF. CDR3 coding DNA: TGTGCCAGCAGTTTACCCGACAGGGGCCAAGCTTTCTTT.

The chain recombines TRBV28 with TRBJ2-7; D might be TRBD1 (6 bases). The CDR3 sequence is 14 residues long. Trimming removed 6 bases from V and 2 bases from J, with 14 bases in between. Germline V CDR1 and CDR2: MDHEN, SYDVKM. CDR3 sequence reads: CASRRLTGPYEQYF. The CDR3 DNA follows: TGTGCCAGCAGACGATTGACAGGCCCCTACGAGCAGTACTTC. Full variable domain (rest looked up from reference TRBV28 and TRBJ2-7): DVKVTQSSRYLVKRTGEKVFLECVQDMDHENMFWYRQDPGLGLRLIYFSYDVKMKEKGDIPEGYSVSREKKERFSLILESASTNQTSMYLCASRRLTGPYEQYFGPGTRLTVT.